Described below is a single T cell receptor (beta chain) sequence and its context. The entry originates in a study of T cells expressing NK-cell markers. CDR3 length: 15 residues. The germline V gene encodes CDR1 SQVTM and CDR2 ANQGSEA. Following a re-call of the 5' RACE reads, TCRdb has one entry per CDR3 protein and lacks DNA. The clone table shows 500,000 to 600,000 distinct CDR3 sequences, with the ten largest holding around 4%. The material sequenced was blood T cells: a sorted CD56 or NKG2C T cell subset, CD4+ or CD8+ T cells, or bulk PBMC T cells (not recorded which). The chain joins TRBV29-1 to TRBJ2-5; the TCRdb D gene call, TRBD2, has no DNA to confirm it. The TCR comes from a man younger than 35 in good health. The CDR3 sequence: CSVGGTVGGGWAQYF.